A single sample gave rise to the 11 T cell receptor beta chains below, sequenced in a study of cytomegalovirus exposure and HLA in healthy donors. The PCR used 60 Vbeta and 13 Jbeta primers. The method was immunoSEQ multiplex PCR; TCRdb's version includes in-frame clones alone and lacks a portion of them. The sample records 50,000 to 70,000 clones, 77% being singletons. Sequences were obtained from PBMCs. These receptors originate from a female donor in good health and CMV-seronegative.

CDR3 protein: CASSLSLQGYSPLHF. The CDR3 DNA reads TGTGCCAGCAGTTTATCGTTACAGGGGTATTCACCCCTCCACTTT. V is TRBV27 and J is TRBJ1-6; 7 bases are a match to TRBD1. The CDR3 is 15 amino acids. In germline, CDR1 is MNHEY, CDR2 SMNVEV (reference sequence). J lost 8 bases, V lost 0 bases, and 4 bases had no gene match.

This clone was found once. The chain carries TRBV7-6 and TRBJ2-1; possible D gene TRBD1, 5 bases. V was pared by 5 bases and J by 3 bases, with 14 bases between. Germline assignment: CDR1 SGHVS and CDR2 FNYEAQ. The CDR3 runs 15 residues. The CDR3 reads CASSATRQIYNEQFF. DNA of the CDR3: TGTGCCAGCAGCGCCACGAGACAGATCTACAATGAGCAGTTCTTC.

This chain connects TRBV15 to TRBJ1-1; weak D call: TRBD1 (5 bases). The CDR3 extends over 14 amino acids. Per germline, CDR1 LNHNV and CDR2 YYDKDF (reference sequence). V lost 6 bases, J lost 9 bases, and 20 bases lay in between. The DNA of the CDR3 is TGTGCCACCAGGTCGGACGCGGGGGATCAGAAAGCTTTCTTT. Protein: CATRSDAGDQKAFF. The whole variable domain, filled in from reference TRBV15 and TRBJ1-1, reads DAMVIQNPRYQVTQFGKPVTLSCSQTLNHNVMYWYQQKSSQAPKLLFHYYDKDFNNEADTPDNFQSRRPNTSFCFLDIRSPGLGDTAMYLCATRSDAGDQKAFFGQGTRLTVV.

This chain links TRBV6-1 with TRBJ1-2; D perhaps matches TRBD1 (6 bases). This CDR3 is 15 amino acids long. Trimming cost V 2 bases and J 4 bases, with 14 bases left between them. Germline loops: CDR1 MNHNS, CDR2 SASEGT. The CDR3 DNA is TGTGCCAGCAGTGAACTTCAGGGGCGCGGCTATGGCTACACCTTC. Encoded protein: CASSELQGRGYGYTF.

The chain uses TRBV25-1 and TRBJ2-1; TRBD1 agrees at 7 bases. The germline CDR1 and CDR2 sequences are MGHDK and SYGVNS. V was pared by 5 bases and J by 8 bases, with 9 bases of the junction left unmatched. The CDR3 extends over 14 amino acids. CDR3 loop: CASSRTGNWDEQFF. Here the CDR3 DNA reads TGTGCCAGCAGTCGGACAGGAAATTGGGATGAGCAGTTCTTC.

The chain joins TRBV21-1 to TRBJ2-7; the table's D call, TRBD1, has no DNA check behind it. TRBV21-1 counts as a pseudogene. The CDR3 has 14 residues. CDR3 sequence: CASRTGTGSYEQYF. In DNA, the CDR3 is TGTGCCAGCAGAACCGGGACAGGGTCCTACGAGCAGTACTTC.

This clone has a handful of counts. CDR3 protein: CASSYGGQAEAFF. As DNA, the CDR3 is TGTGCCAGCAGTTACGGGGGACAAGCTGAAGCTTTCTTT. The chain is built from TRBV6-5 and TRBJ1-1, with D perhaps matching TRBD1 (6 bases). Germline V gene sequence: CDR1 MNHEY, CDR2 SVGAGI. This CDR3 region has 13 residues. V lost 2 bases and J 6 bases, leaving 10 bases between the germline ends.

The chain employs TRBV5-1 and TRBJ2-7; D remains unclear. V lost 4 bases, J lost 0 bases, and 8 bases lay in between. The CDR3 runs 13 residues. Germline CDR1 reads SGHRS; CDR2 reads YFSETQ. CDR3 nucleotide sequence: TGCGCCAGCAGCCCTTCGGGCTCCTACGAGCAGTACTTC. This codes for CASSPSGSYEQYF. The full variable domain, rest sourced from reference TRBV5-1 and TRBJ2-7, is KAGVTQTPRYLIKTRGQQVTLSCSPISGHRSVSWYQQTPGQGLQFLFEYFSETQRNKGNFPGRFSGRQFSNSRSEMNVSTLELGDSALYLCASSPSGSYEQYFGPGTRLTVT.

This clone showed up just a few times. V and J are TRBV30 and TRBJ1-1, with unresolved D. The CDR3 is 15 amino acids. Trimming cost V 3 bases and J 2 bases, with 16 bases left between them. Germline CDR1 and CDR2: GTSNPN and SVGIG (reference sequence). Here the CDR3 reads CAWRPPQKINTEAFF. The CDR3 DNA reads TGTGCCTGGAGGCCCCCCCAGAAGATTAACACTGAAGCTTTCTTT.

This clone has a single count. The chain recombines TRBV11-3 with TRBJ1-2; no definite D call. CDR1 SGHNT and CDR2 YENEEA come from the germline V gene. This CDR3 contains 12 residues. With 2 bases removed from V and 8 bases from J, the gap between germline ends came to 9 bases. In DNA form, the CDR3 reads TGTGCCAGCAGCTTATTCCCAGGAGGCTACACCTTC. It translates to CASSLFPGGYTF.

The CDR3 region has the DNA TGTGCCAGCAGCGAACTAAACAGGGGGTCTGGAAACACCATATATTTT. Translating it yields CASSELNRGSGNTIYF. The chain recombines TRBV21-1 with TRBJ1-3; TRBD1 was called by the table and not checked on the DNA. TRBV21-1 is reported as a pseudogene. CDR3 length: 16 amino acids.